Each of the 13 T cell receptor beta chains below was sequenced from the same sample in a study of human T cells and chemical hapten exposure. TCRdb re-called the RACE reads with MiXCR, one entry per CDR3 protein. In the table there are some 80,000 distinct CDR3 sequences, around 10% of which are singletons. This sample's time point: patch test 1, 2 weeks after DPC sensitization. Sample treatment: therapeutic diphenylcyclopropenone sensitization with weekly scalp DPC. The sequencing used whole blood, collected in connection with sensitization to the hapten diphenylcyclopropenone (DPC). The receptors stem from a woman aged 45-60 years with alopecia areata. Some clones in this sample may be carry-over from other donors' samples.

This chain uses TRBV29-1 with TRBJ2-2; D is uncertain. Trimming left V 3 bases short and J 4 bases short, with 6 bases between. The CDR3 covers 12 residues. Germline values: CDR1 SQVTM, CDR2 ANQGSEA. This CDR3 is CSVELGTGELFF. The DNA for the CDR3 is TGCAGCGTTGAGTTGGGCACCGGGGAGCTGTTTTTT.

This clonotype was counted only a few times. This chain links TRBV9 with TRBJ1-3; 7 nucleotides align to TRBD1. The germline gives CDR1 SGDLS, CDR2 YYNGEE. V was pared by 1 base and J by 2 bases, with 6 bases of the junction left unmatched. The CDR3 is 16 amino acids. The CDR3 region is CASSVSPGTAGNTIYF. The DNA of the CDR3 is TGTGCCAGCAGCGTATCGCCCGGGACAGCTGGAAACACCATATATTTT.

At least ten counts were recorded for this clonotype. The gene calls are TRBV30 and TRBJ1-4; unclear D gene. V lost 1 base to trimming and J lost 4 bases, with 4 bases between them. CDR1 GTSNPN and CDR2 SVGIG come from the germline V gene (reference sequence). This CDR3 has 12 amino acids. In nucleotides, the CDR3 is TGTGCCTGGAGTGGATTTAATGAAAAACTGTTTTTT. Amino acid sequence: CAWSGFNEKLFF.

This clonotype was counted many times. The rearrangement uses TRBV28 and TRBJ1-2; a possible D gene is TRBD1 (6 bases). Germline CDR1 MDHEN, CDR2 SYDVKM. V was cut by 2 bases and J by 6 bases, with 13 bases left in between. The CDR3 spans 14 residues. The CDR3 DNA reads TGTGCCAGCAGTTTACCGGGACACTCAAATGGCTACACCTTC. Amino acids: CASSLPGHSNGYTF.

A few counts support this clonotype. The J gene is TRBJ1-2, the V gene TRBV2; D ambiguous. This CDR3 has 11 amino acids. Germline V gene lookup returns CDR1 SNHLY and CDR2 FYNNEI. V was shortened by 8 bases and J by 8 bases, with 12 bases between the two germline ends. CDR3 amino acids: CASEEGYGYTF. CDR3 sequence (DNA): TGTGCCAGCGAGGAAGGGTACGGCTACACCTTC.

This clonotype was detected many times. The chain recombines TRBV29-1 with TRBJ2-1; a weak D match, TRBD2 (6 bases). Germline V gene data show CDR1 as SQVTM and CDR2 as ANQGSEA. This CDR3 is built from 14 residues. Trimming cost V 3 bases and J 4 bases, with 13 bases left between them. The CDR3 DNA sequence: TGCAGCGTTGATGGGGGAGGCACTTACAATGAGCAGTTCTTC. Translating gives CSVDGGGTYNEQFF.

This clonotype was counted many times. The chain links TRBV5-6 to TRBJ2-1; 7 bases fit TRBD1. This CDR3 spans 15 amino acids. Per the germline V gene, CDR1 is SGHDT and CDR2 is YYEEEE. V was pared by 4 bases and J by 6 bases, with 10 bases of the junction left unmatched. The CDR3 is CASSLVGTAGNEQFF. CDR3 DNA sequence: TGTGCCAGCAGCCTAGTCGGGACAGCTGGCAATGAGCAGTTCTTC.

This clonotype was counted between two and nine times. J is TRBJ1-5 and V is TRBV30; 8 nucleotides agree with TRBD1. The length of the CDR3 is 15 residues. The germline CDR1 and CDR2 sequences are GTSNPN and SVGIG (reference sequence). V trimming: 5 bases; J trimming: 1 base; junction bases outside the gene matches: 7. The CDR3: CAWRLRQGSNQPQHF. For the CDR3, the DNA is TGTGCCTGGCGCCTAAGACAGGGGAGCAATCAGCCCCAGCATTTT.

Worth noting for this clonotype: A much larger clone lies a single base off, so this may be a read error. This chain uses TRBV20-1 with TRBJ2-7, with D hard to call. V gave up 0 bases and J gave up 2 bases, with 14 bases separating them. Germline V gives CDR1 DFQATT, CDR2 SNEGSKA (reference sequence). This CDR3 is 15 amino acids long. CDR3: CSARDVLLKPYEQYF. The CDR3 nucleotides read TGCAGTGCTAGAGATGTGCTTCTGAAACCCTACGAGCAGTACTTC.

This clonotype was counted ten times or more. The gene calls are TRBV6-2 or TRBV6-3 and TRBJ2-3; D remains unclear. Between the trimmed V and J ends, which lost 2 bases and 11 bases, there was a span of 11 bases. CDR1 and CDR2 from the germline V gene are MNHEY and SVGEGT. The CDR3 sequence is 12 residues long. The CDR3 DNA sequence: TGTGCCAGCAGTTACGAACACCCGGAGCAGTATTTT. Translation gives CASSYEHPEQYF.

At least ten counts were recorded for this clonotype. The rearrangement links TRBV9 to TRBJ2-7, with D hard to call. V dropped 4 bases and J dropped 1 base, with 15 bases sitting between them. CDR1 and CDR2 from the germline V gene are SGDLS and YYNGEE. This CDR3 has 15 residues. The CDR3 sequence is CASSPEPTLSYEQYF. Here the CDR3 DNA reads TGTGCCAGCAGCCCTGAGCCAACTCTATCCTACGAGCAGTACTTC.

This clonotype was seen only a few times. The chain carries TRBV12-3 or TRBV12-4 and TRBJ1-5; no clear D. V was cut by 5 bases and J by 7 bases, with 15 bases left in between. CDR3 length: 14 residues. This CDR3 is CASSLKGGGQPQHF. For the CDR3, the DNA is TGTGCCAGCAGTCTGAAGGGAGGCGGACAGCCCCAGCATTTT.

The chain uses TRBV6-5 and TRBJ2-1, with 7 bases identical to TRBD2. CDR1 is MNHEY, CDR2 SVGAGI, per germline. CDR3 length: 17 residues. V was pared by 2 bases and J by 6 bases, with 13 bases of the junction left unmatched. The CDR3 nucleotides are TGTGCCAGCAGTTACACGGGGGGACCCCAACGGGGCAATGAGCAGTTCTTC. Protein sequence: CASSYTGGPQRGNEQFF.